This T cell receptor (beta chain) was sequenced during a study of Ad26.COV2.S vaccination and SARS-CoV-2 variants. Study outcomes and limitations: Spike-specific CD8+ and CD4+ T cell responses reportedly showed substantial breadth after vaccination. Analytic work on TCR breadth and depth might have understated the full extent of total T cell responses. Vaccine recipients posted higher spike-specific TCR breadth than their placebo counterparts.

TCRdb's table, derived via immunoSEQ multiplex PCR, lists solely in-frame clones and lacks some. This sample has about 350,000 clones, with about 90% found just once. Details on this clone: Its matching antigen is unknown.

The V and J ends lost 3 bases and 4 bases, in that order; junction bases with no gene match: 11. Germline V gene sequence: CDR1 ENHRY, CDR2 SYGVKD. The CDR3 covers 17 residues. The sequence came from a human donor who had recovered from COVID-19. Sequenced here: peripheral blood, sampled after recovery from COVID-19. The rearrangement joins TRBV10-3 to TRBJ2-3; TRBD1 aligns across 9 bases. The CDR3 nucleotides read TGTGCCATCAGTGATAGGTGGACAGGGGCGGGCGCAGATACGCAGTATTTT. Its translation is CAISDRWTGAGADTQYF.